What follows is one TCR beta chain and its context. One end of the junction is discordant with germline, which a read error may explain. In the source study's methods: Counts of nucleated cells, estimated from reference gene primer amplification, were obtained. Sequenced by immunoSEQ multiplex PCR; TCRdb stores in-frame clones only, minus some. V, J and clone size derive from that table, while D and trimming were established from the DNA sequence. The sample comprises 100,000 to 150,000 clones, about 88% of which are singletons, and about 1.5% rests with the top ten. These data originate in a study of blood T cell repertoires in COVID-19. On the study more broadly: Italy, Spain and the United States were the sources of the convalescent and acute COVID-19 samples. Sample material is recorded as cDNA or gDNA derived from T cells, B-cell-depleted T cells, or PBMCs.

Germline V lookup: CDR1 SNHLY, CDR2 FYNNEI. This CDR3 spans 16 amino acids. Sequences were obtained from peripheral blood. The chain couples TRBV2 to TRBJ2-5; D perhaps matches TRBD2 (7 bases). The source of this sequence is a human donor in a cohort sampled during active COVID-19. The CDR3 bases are TGTGCCAGCAGCGAAGGGGAGTCGGGGGGCGCACAGACCCAGTACTTC. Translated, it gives CASSEGESGGAQTQYF.